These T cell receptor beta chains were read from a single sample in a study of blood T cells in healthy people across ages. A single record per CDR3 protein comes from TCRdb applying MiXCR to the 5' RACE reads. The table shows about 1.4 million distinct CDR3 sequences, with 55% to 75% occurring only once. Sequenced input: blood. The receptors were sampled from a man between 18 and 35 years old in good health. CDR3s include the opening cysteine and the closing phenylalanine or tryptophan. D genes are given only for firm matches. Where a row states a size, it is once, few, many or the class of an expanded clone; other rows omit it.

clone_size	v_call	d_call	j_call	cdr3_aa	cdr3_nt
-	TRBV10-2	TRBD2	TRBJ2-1	CASSEGKRGSLGEQFF	TGCGCCAGCAGTGAAGGCAAGCGGGGATCCCTGGGTGAGCAGTTCTTC
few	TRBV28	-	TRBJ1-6	CASSFSDNSPLHF	TGTGCCAGCAGTTTTTCAGACAATTCACCCCTCCACTTT
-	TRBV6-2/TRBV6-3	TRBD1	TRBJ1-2	CASSLIDRVGGYTF	TGTGCCAGCAGTCTCATCGACAGGGTCGGCGGCTACACCTTC
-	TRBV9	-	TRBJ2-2	CASSSRAGRSGELFF	TGTGCCAGCAGCTCCCGAGCTGGGCGCTCCGGGGAGCTGTTTTTT
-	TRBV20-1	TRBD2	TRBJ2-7	CSASRPGRALEQYF	TGCAGTGCTAGCCGACCGGGGAGGGCTCTGGAGCAGTACTTC
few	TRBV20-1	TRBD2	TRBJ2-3	CSARDRVGGFTDTQYF	TGCAGTGCTAGAGATCGAGTCGGGGGGTTCACAGATACGCAGTATTTT
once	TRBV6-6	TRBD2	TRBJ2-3	CASSYSSGSADTQYF	TGTGCCAGCAGTTACTCTAGCGGGAGCGCAGATACGCAGTATTTT
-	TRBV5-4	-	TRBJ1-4	CASSLDRPNEKLFF	TGTGCCAGCAGCTTGGACAGACCTAATGAAAAACTGTTTTTT
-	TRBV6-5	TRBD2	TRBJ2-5	CASSLSFRGLAVVETQYF	TGTGCCAGCAGTTTATCCTTCAGGGGACTAGCGGTCGTAGAGACCCAGTACTTC
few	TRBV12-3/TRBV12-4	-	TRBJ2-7	CASRPHEVKGTNHEQYF	TGTGCCAGCAGACCCCATGAGGTAAAGGGAACAAACCACGAGCAGTACTTC
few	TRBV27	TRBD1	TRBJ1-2	CASSPTGLGYGYTF	TGTGCCAGCAGTCCGACAGGGCTCGGGTATGGCTACACCTTC
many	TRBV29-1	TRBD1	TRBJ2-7	CSCSTGTGSYEQYF	TGCAGCTGCTCGACCGGGACAGGATCCTACGAGCAGTACTTC
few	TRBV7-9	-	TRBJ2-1	CASSPRSPTSYNEQFF	TGTGCCAGCAGCCCGAGGTCACCTACCTCCTACAATGAGCAGTTCTTC
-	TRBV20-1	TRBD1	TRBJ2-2	CSARGTGTGELFF	TGCAGTGCTAGAGGGACAGGGACCGGGGAGCTGTTTTTT
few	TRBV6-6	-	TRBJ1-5	CASSLVNSNQPQHF	TGTGCCAGCAGTTTGGTAAACAGCAATCAGCCCCAGCATTTT
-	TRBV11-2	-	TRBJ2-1	CASSLELGQGPNNEQFF	TGTGCCAGCAGCTTAGAACTGGGACAAGGACCGAACAATGAGCAGTTCTTC
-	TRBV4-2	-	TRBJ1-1	CASSGRNSNLAFF	TGTGCCAGCAGCGGTCGGAACTCAAATTTAGCTTTCTTT
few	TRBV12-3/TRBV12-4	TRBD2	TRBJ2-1	CASSLPLAGESEQFF	TGTGCCAGCAGCCTCCCACTAGCGGGAGAAAGTGAGCAGTTCTTC
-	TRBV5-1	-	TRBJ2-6	CANSLRGNGANVPTF	TGCGCCAACAGCTTGCGGGGTAACGGGGCCAACGTCCCGACTTTC
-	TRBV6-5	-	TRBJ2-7	CASSYGGLRDEQYF	TGTGCCAGCAGTTACGGGGGACTCCGGGATGAGCAGTACTTC
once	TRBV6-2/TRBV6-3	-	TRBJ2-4	CASSYVGLAKNIQYF	TGTGCCAGCAGTTACGTGGGACTAGCCAAAAACATTCAGTACTTC
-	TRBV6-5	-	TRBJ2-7	CASSSWDGSYEQYF	TGTGCCAGCAGTTCCTGGGACGGATCCTACGAGCAGTACTTC
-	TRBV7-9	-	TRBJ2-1	CASKQDRDNEQFF	TGTGCCAGCAAACAGGACAGAGACAATGAGCAGTTCTTC
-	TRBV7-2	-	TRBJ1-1	CASKKPGNTEAFF	TGTGCCAGCAAAAAACCAGGGAACACTGAAGCTTTCTTT
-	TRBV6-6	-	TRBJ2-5	CASRKTSPRETQYF	TGTGCCAGCAGAAAGACCTCCCCCCGGGAGACCCAGTACTTC
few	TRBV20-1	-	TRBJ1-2	CSARLPDSFYGYTF	TGCAGTGCTAGACTACCGGACAGCTTCTATGGCTACACCTTC
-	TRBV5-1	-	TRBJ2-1	CASSYISTYNEQFF	TGCGCCAGCAGCTACATTTCGACTTACAATGAGCAGTTCTTC
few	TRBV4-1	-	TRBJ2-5	CASSQGLVVETQYF	TGCGCCAGCAGCCAAGGACTAGTCGTTGAGACCCAGTACTTC
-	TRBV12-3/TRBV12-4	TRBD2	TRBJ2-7	CASSTTSGISYEQYF	TGTGCCAGCAGTACGACTAGCGGGATTTCCTACGAGCAGTACTTC
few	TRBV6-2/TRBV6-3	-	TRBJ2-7	CASSYDTFYEQYF	TGTGCCAGCAGTTACGACACTTTCTACGAGCAGTACTTC
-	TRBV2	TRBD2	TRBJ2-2	CASSEPLAGGFGELFF	TGTGCCAGCAGTGAGCCCCTAGCGGGGGGGTTCGGGGAGCTGTTTTTT
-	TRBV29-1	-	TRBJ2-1	CSVHEPTRGLEQFF	TGCAGCGTTCACGAACCGACAAGAGGGCTTGAGCAGTTCTTC
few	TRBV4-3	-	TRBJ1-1	CASSRDGLNTEAFF	TGCGCCAGCAGCCGAGACGGTTTGAACACTGAAGCTTTCTTT
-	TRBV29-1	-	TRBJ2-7	CSGRKTSSYEQYF	TGCAGCGGCCGAAAGACTAGTTCCTACGAGCAGTACTTC
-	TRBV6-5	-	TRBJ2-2	CASAGPTNTGELFF	TGTGCCTCCGCCGGGCCAACGAACACCGGGGAGCTGTTTTTT
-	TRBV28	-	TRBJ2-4	CASRPTPSLNIQYF	TGTGCCAGCAGGCCGACCCCTAGCTTGAACATTCAGTACTTC
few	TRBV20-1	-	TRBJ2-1	CSASPTGQGFF	TGCAGTGCTAGTCCAACAGGTCAGGGGTTCTTC
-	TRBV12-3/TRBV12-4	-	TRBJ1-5	CASSLQGWGNQPQHF	TGTGCCAGCAGTTTACAAGGATGGGGCAATCAGCCCCAGCATTTT
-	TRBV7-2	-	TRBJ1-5	CASSLVGGQNQPQHF	TGTGCCAGCAGCTTAGTAGGCGGACAGAATCAGCCCCAGCATTTT
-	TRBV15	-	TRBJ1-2	CATSREFYGYTF	TGTGCCACCAGCAGAGAATTCTATGGCTACACCTTC
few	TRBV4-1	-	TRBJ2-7	CASSQAAGTPMVYEQYF	TGCGCCAGCAGCCAAGCTGCCGGGACTCCAATGGTCTACGAGCAGTACTTC
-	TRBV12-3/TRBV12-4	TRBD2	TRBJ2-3	CASSSTPTSGVTTDTQYF	TGTGCCAGCAGCTCGACCCCGACTAGCGGGGTAACCACAGATACGCAGTATTTT
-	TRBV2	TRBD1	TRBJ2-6	CASRDRDSSGANVLTF	TGTGCCAGCAGGGACAGGGACTCCTCTGGGGCCAACGTCCTGACTTTC